This entry lists 21 T cell receptor beta chains sequenced from one sample in a study of blood T cell repertoires in COVID-19. The repertoire was sequenced with immunoSEQ multiplex PCR; TCRdb's copy has only in-frame clones and lacks some. Of around 160,000 clones listed, around 75% were seen once; the top ten hold 14%. Source material: peripheral blood. The source is a woman aged 80 or over with acute or convalescent COVID-19.

V is TRBV19 and J is TRBJ2-7, with TRBD2 identical over 8 bases. The CDR3 is made up of 14 amino acids. The V and J ends lost 3 bases and 3 bases, in that order; junction bases with no gene match: 4. Germline V CDR1 and CDR2: LNHDA, SQIVND (reference sequence). CDR3 protein: CASSIPGTSYEQYF. DNA for the CDR3: TGTGCCAGTAGTATCCCCGGGACTAGCTACGAGCAGTACTTC.

CDR3 DNA: TGTGCCAGTAGACCCGGGGAGTACTATGGCTACACCTTC. Its translation: CASRPGEYYGYTF. This chain links TRBV19 with TRBJ1-2; D ambiguous. The CDR3 consists of 13 residues. Germline V gene lookup returns CDR1 LNHDA and CDR2 SQIVND (reference sequence). V gave up 6 bases and J gave up 3 bases, with 11 bases separating them. Full variable domain (missing parts from reference TRBV19 and TRBJ1-2): DGGITQSPKYLFRKEGQNVTLSCEQNLNHDAMYWYRQDPGQGLRLIYYSQIVNDFQKGDIAEGYSVSREKKESFPLTVTSAQKNPTAFYLCASRPGEYYGYTFGSGTRLTVV.

V usage is TRBV11-2 and J usage is TRBJ2-2; D unresolved. Trimming pared 4 bases from V and 7 bases from J, leaving 13 bases between. Per germline, CDR1 SGHAT and CDR2 FQNNGV. This CDR3 contains 14 residues. The CDR3 sequence is CASSSRVFDGELFF. The CDR3 DNA follows: TGTGCCAGCAGCTCCCGGGTCTTCGACGGGGAGCTGTTTTTT.

The chain couples TRBV9 to TRBJ2-7, with unresolved D. The germline CDR1 and CDR2 sequences are SGDLS and YYNGEE. This CDR3 comprises 13 residues. The V end was cut by 4 bases, the J end by 4 bases, with 12 bases between. CDR3 nucleotides: TGTGCCAGCAGCACCTGGGCAAATTACGAGCAGTACTTC. This translates into CASSTWANYEQYF.

The chain recombines TRBV12-3 or TRBV12-4 with TRBJ1-2; possibly TRBD1 for D (6 bases). Deletions cut 7 bases from V and 8 bases from J, with 17 bases between. This CDR3 is built from 13 residues. The CDR3 sequence is CASTLQGFGGYTF. The CDR3 DNA reads TGTGCCAGCACCCTACAGGGATTCGGCGGCTACACCTTC.

V and J are TRBV28 and TRBJ2-2; perhaps TRBD2 as D (7 bases). This CDR3 region has 15 residues. The germline V gene has CDR1 MDHEN and CDR2 SYDVKM. Between the trimmed V and J ends, which lost 5 bases and 5 bases, there was a span of 15 bases. As DNA, the CDR3 is TGTGCCAGCAGTAGGGGGGGAGCGCGTACCGGGGAGCTGTTTTTT. Its protein product is CASSRGGARTGELFF. The full variable domain, its missing parts supplied by reference TRBV28 and TRBJ2-2, is DVKVTQSSRYLVKRTGEKVFLECVQDMDHENMFWYRQDPGLGLRLIYFSYDVKMKEKGDIPEGYSVSREKKERFSLILESASTNQTSMYLCASSRGGARTGELFFGEGSRLTVL.

This clone is a singleton in its sample. This chain connects TRBV5-1 to TRBJ1-4; 8 bases are shared with TRBD1. The CDR3 contains 15 residues. CDR1 and CDR2 (germline): SGHRS, YFSETQ. Trimming cost V 4 bases and J 8 bases; bases outside gene matches: 10. In DNA, the CDR3 is TGCGCCAGCAGCCTCGGACAGGGACTGAGGGAAAAACTGTTTTTT. Protein sequence: CASSLGQGLREKLFF.

This clone was counted a few times. The rearrangement links TRBV6-5 to TRBJ1-1; 8 nucleotides line up with TRBD1. The germline V gene encodes CDR1 MNHEY and CDR2 SVGAGI. The trim removed 6 bases at V and 2 bases at J, leaving 5 bases unmatched. The CDR3 length is 14 residues. The CDR3 nucleotides read TGTGCCAGCAGGACGACAGGGGATAACACTGAAGCTTTCTTT. The encoded protein is CASRTTGDNTEAFF.

This clone was seen just once. One junction end disagrees with the germline gene, perhaps due to a read error. The V and J genes are TRBV19 and TRBJ2-3, with 14 bases identical to TRBD2. The CDR3 sequence is 17 residues long. Germline V CDR1 and CDR2: LNHDA, SQIVND (reference sequence). CDR3 protein: CASSPLGLAGEGDMQYF. In DNA form, the CDR3 reads TGTGCCAGTAGTCCCCTGGGACTAGCGGGAGAGGGGGATATGCAGTATTTT.

J is TRBJ2-2 and V is TRBV15; D perhaps matches TRBD2 (6 bases). V was trimmed by 1 base and J by 1 base, leaving 13 bases between them. This CDR3 spans 17 amino acids. Germline loops: CDR1 LNHNV, CDR2 YYDKDF (reference sequence). CDR3 sequence reads: CATSRGSSGLNTGELFF. The DNA for the CDR3 is TGTGCCACCAGCAGAGGGTCGAGCGGGCTGAACACCGGGGAGCTGTTTTTT.

The chain is built from TRBV6-6 and TRBJ2-3, with TRBD2 as a possible D gene (5 bases). Germline CDR1 MNHNY, CDR2 SVGAGI (reference sequence). CDR3 length equals 14 residues. Trimming took 10 bases from V and 2 from J, leaving 16 bases between them. CDR3 DNA sequence: TGTGCCACCCGGGCCCGTAGCGCCACAGATACGCAGTATTTT. Protein: CATRARSATDTQYF.

The rearrangement uses TRBV2 and TRBJ1-2; D unresolved. V lost 3 bases and J lost 3, with 11 bases in between. Germline V lookup: CDR1 SNHLY, CDR2 FYNNEI. This CDR3 has 14 amino acids. CDR3 sequence reads: CASSDHGKDYGYTF. The CDR3 DNA reads as TGTGCCAGCAGTGATCACGGGAAGGACTATGGCTACACCTTC.

The chain links TRBV3-1 (or the pseudogene TRBV3-2) to TRBJ1-1; 7 bases line up with TRBD1. The length of the CDR3 is 18 residues. In germline, CDR1 is LGHDT, CDR2 YNNKEL (reference sequence). With 3 bases clipped from V and 2 bases from J, the junction kept 15 bases outside the gene matches. The CDR3 loop is CASSHLGRGQGGNTEAFF. The CDR3 DNA sequence: TGTGCCAGCAGCCACCTCGGGAGGGGGCAGGGAGGAAACACTGAAGCTTTCTTT.

The genes are TRBV18 and TRBJ2-1, with D possibly being TRBD1 (6 bases). V lost 5 bases and J lost 1, with 9 bases in between. The CDR3 runs 14 residues. CDR1 is KGHSH, CDR2 LQKENI, per germline. The CDR3 nucleotides read TGTGCCAGCTCAAGACAGGAGTCCTACAATGAGCAGTTCTTC. Its protein product is CASSRQESYNEQFF.

A word on this clone: Other nucleotide sequences from this sample produce the same CDR3. CDR3 amino acids: CASSPGTAYNEQFF. The CDR3 nucleotides are TGCGCCAGCAGCCCTGGGACAGCCTACAATGAGCAGTTCTTC. The gene calls are TRBV5-1 and TRBJ2-1, with 7 bases identical to TRBD1. This CDR3 has 14 amino acids. Germline CDR1 SGHRS, CDR2 YFSETQ. J was trimmed by 2 bases and V by 4 bases; bases with no gene match: 3. Full variable domain (outside the CDR3, taken from reference TRBV5-1 and TRBJ2-1): KAGVTQTPRYLIKTRGQQVTLSCSPISGHRSVSWYQQTPGQGLQFLFEYFSETQRNKGNFPGRFSGRQFSNSRSEMNVSTLELGDSALYLCASSPGTAYNEQFFGPGTRLTVL.

In its sample, this clone was seen a few times. The J gene is TRBJ1-1, the V gene TRBV11-2; D gene unclear. Per germline, CDR1 SGHAT and CDR2 FQNNGV. CDR3 length: 14 residues. The V end lost 3 bases, the J end lost 1 base, and 9 bases lay between the germline ends. CDR3 DNA sequence: TGTGCCAGCAGCTTGTTTACGGGGAACACTGAAGCTTTCTTT. This gives the protein CASSLFTGNTEAFF.

In this sample, this clone turned up a few times. This rearrangement joins TRBV28 to TRBJ1-2; D not certain. The CDR3 spans 13 residues. Germline CDR1 is MDHEN and CDR2 is SYDVKM. V was trimmed by 3 bases and J by 4 bases, leaving 9 bases between them. CDR3 in amino acids: CASSFSGGYGYTF. The CDR3 DNA reads as TGTGCCAGCAGTTTTTCGGGAGGCTATGGCTACACCTTC.

Details on this clone: The sample holds other DNA sequences that translate to the same CDR3. V and J are TRBV7-2 and TRBJ2-1, with 7 bases identical to TRBD2. The trim removed 4 bases at V and 0 bases at J, leaving 3 bases unmatched. CDR1 and CDR2 (germline): SGHTA, FQGNSA. The CDR3 runs to 15 residues. This CDR3 reads CASSSGGSSYNEQFF. The CDR3 DNA follows: TGTGCCAGCAGCTCCGGGGGGAGCTCCTACAATGAGCAGTTCTTC.

The chain is built from TRBV9 and TRBJ2-2; tentatively, D is TRBD2 (6 bases). The CDR3 is made up of 14 amino acids. Trimming removed 4 bases at V and 5 bases at J, with 12 bases between. Germline loops: CDR1 SGDLS, CDR2 YYNGEE. CDR3 bases: TGTGCCAGCAGCTTCGGGACTCCTACCGGGGAGCTGTTTTTT. As protein: CASSFGTPTGELFF.

CDR3 DNA: TGTGCCAGCAGTAGGACAGGGGGGAACTATGGCTACACCTTC. Its protein product is CASSRTGGNYGYTF. V usage is TRBV6-5 and J usage is TRBJ1-2; 10 bases map to TRBD1. The ends lost 5 bases at V and 2 bases at J; junction bases unmatched: 2. This CDR3 is 14 amino acids long. Germline lookup yields CDR1 MNHEY and CDR2 SVGAGI.

This chain joins TRBV6-5 and TRBJ1-3, with D unclear. The V end was cut by 2 bases, the J end by 2 bases, with 7 bases between. Germline V gene sequence: CDR1 MNHEY, CDR2 SVGAGI. This CDR3 comprises 14 residues. CDR3 sequence (DNA): TGTGCCAGCAGTTACGATACAGCTGGAAACACCATATATTTT. It codes for CASSYDTAGNTIYF.